The T cell receptor beta chain under discussion was sequenced for a study of blood T cells in healthy people across ages. From germline, CDR1 is SNHLY and CDR2 FYNNEI. V lost 6 bases to trimming and J lost 3 bases, with 9 bases between them. This CDR3 is 12 amino acids long. Primers used in a second PCR of roughly 6 to 11 cycles were a sample-barcoded 5' primer and a J-beta primer mix. TCRdb reanalysed the 5' RACE reads using MiXCR and keeps one entry per CDR3 protein. The table shows about 1.1 million distinct CDR3 sequences, with less than 45% occurring only once. The V and J genes are TRBV2 and TRBJ2-7; D remains ambiguous. Sequencing was done on a sample of blood. This TCR was recovered from a man aged 18-30 years in good health. CDR3 DNA sequence: TGTGCCAGCAGGGGCCTGCACTACGAGCAGTACTTC. Amino acid sequence: CASRGLHYEQYF.